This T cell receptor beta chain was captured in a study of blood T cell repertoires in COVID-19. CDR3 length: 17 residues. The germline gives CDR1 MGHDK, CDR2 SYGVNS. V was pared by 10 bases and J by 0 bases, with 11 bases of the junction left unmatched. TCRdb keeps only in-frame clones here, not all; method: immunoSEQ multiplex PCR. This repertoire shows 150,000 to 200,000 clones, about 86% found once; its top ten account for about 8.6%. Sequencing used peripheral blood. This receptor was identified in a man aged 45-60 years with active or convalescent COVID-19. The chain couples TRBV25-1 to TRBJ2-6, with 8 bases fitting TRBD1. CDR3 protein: CAIVGQGVLSGANVLTF. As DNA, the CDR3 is TGTGCCATCGTAGGACAGGGCGTTCTCTCTGGGGCCAACGTCCTGACTTTC.